Presented here are 13 T cell receptor beta chains from one specimen sequenced in a study of blood T cell repertoires in COVID-19. Sequencing used immunoSEQ multiplex PCR; TCRdb keeps in-frame clones, though not all of them. The sample has around 270,000 clones; over 80% are singletons. Sample: PBMCs or T cells enriched from blood (not recorded which). These receptors came from a middle-aged woman who had been exposed to COVID-19.

This chain connects TRBV7-2 to TRBJ2-2, with a tentative D call TRBD1 (5 bases). Per the germline V gene, CDR1 is SGHTA and CDR2 is FQGNSA. The CDR3 spans 13 residues. V lost 8 bases and J 7 bases, leaving 14 bases between the germline ends. The CDR3, as DNA: TGTGCCAGCTTGTCTAGGACATACGGGGAGCTGTTTTTT. Amino acid sequence: CASLSRTYGELFF.

The chain uses TRBV15 and TRBJ1-4; D gene unclear. CDR1 is LNHNV and CDR2 is YYDKDF in the germline V gene (reference sequence). The CDR3 totals 17 residues. The ends were cut back, 1 base at V and 5 bases at J, with 17 bases in the middle. The CDR3 DNA sequence: TGTGCCACCAGCAGAGTAAAAACCCCGGCAGGCAATGAAAAACTGTTTTTT. Its translation is CATSRVKTPAGNEKLFF.

The chain links TRBV7-9 to TRBJ2-2; D perhaps matches TRBD1 (6 bases). V lost 6 bases and J lost 0, with 11 bases in between. From germline, CDR1 is SEHNR and CDR2 FQNEAQ (reference sequence). The CDR3 sequence is 15 residues long. DNA of the CDR3: TGTGCCAGCAGGCCCGGGACAACGAACACCGGGGAGCTGTTTTTT. Amino acids: CASRPGTTNTGELFF.

The chain recombines TRBV20-1 with TRBJ2-7; tentatively, D is TRBD2 (7 bases). The CDR3 runs to 11 residues. Deletions cut 5 bases from V and 6 bases from J, with 11 bases between. CDR1 DFQATT and CDR2 SNEGSKA come from the germline V gene (reference sequence). Written as DNA, the CDR3 is TGCAGTGCTGTAGGGGGGGTCGAGCAGTACTTC. This gives the protein CSAVGGVEQYF.

As to this clone: One end of the junction varies from germline; a read error may be responsible. The chain links TRBV5-1 to TRBJ2-6; D might be TRBD2 (7 bases). From germline, CDR1 is SGHRS and CDR2 YFSETQ. The length of the CDR3 is 17 residues. This CDR3 is CASSRFGGGAGANVLTF. CDR3 coding DNA: TGTGCCAGCAGCCGGTTTGGGGGGGGCGCTGGGGCCAACGTCCTGACTTTC.

The count of this clone is one. The gene calls are TRBV19 and TRBJ2-5; 8 nucleotides agree with TRBD1. In germline, CDR1 is LNHDA, CDR2 SQIVND (reference sequence). CDR3 length: 16 residues. J lost 3 bases, V lost 3 bases, and 9 bases had no gene match. This CDR3 reads CASSIQDRGGKETQYF. CDR3 nucleotide sequence: TGTGCCAGTAGTATCCAAGACAGGGGTGGTAAAGAGACCCAGTACTTC.

This chain links TRBV30 with TRBJ2-7; D perhaps matches TRBD1 (6 bases). Germline V gene sequence: CDR1 GTSNPN, CDR2 SVGIG (reference sequence). Trimming shortened V by 0 bases and J by 1 base, and 10 bases separated the two germline ends. This CDR3 has 14 residues. CDR3 DNA sequence: TGTGCCTGGAGTGTGCCAGGGGAATCCTACGAGCAGTACTTC. Translating gives CAWSVPGESYEQYF.

A word on this clone: This CDR3 is also generated by other DNA sequences in the sample. The chain couples TRBV7-3 to TRBJ2-1; D is perhaps TRBD2 (6 bases). The CDR3 length is 16 residues. V lost 2 bases to trimming and J lost 0 bases, with 11 bases between them. Looked up from germline, CDR1 is SGHTA and CDR2 is FQGTGA. CDR3 residues: CASSLRTGSSYNEQFF. CDR3 bases: TGTGCCAGCAGCTTACGGACCGGGAGCTCCTACAATGAGCAGTTCTTC.

The chain recombines TRBV4-3 with TRBJ1-3, with 7 bases fitting TRBD1. This CDR3 region has 15 residues. J lost 0 bases, V lost 5 bases, and 4 bases had no gene match. Germline CDR1 and CDR2: LGHNA and YSLEER. The CDR3 is CASSARDSSGNTIYF. CDR3 in DNA: TGCGCCAGCAGCGCGCGGGACAGCTCTGGAAACACCATATATTTT.

For this clone: One junction end does not reproduce the germline sequence, and a read error may be involved. This chain links TRBV5-1 with TRBJ2-5; TRBD2 matches 11 bases. The germline V gene encodes CDR1 SGHRS and CDR2 YFSETQ. The CDR3 has 18 amino acids. This CDR3 is CASSLRRTVLAGEETQYF. The CDR3 DNA is TGTGCCAGCAGCTTGCGACGGACCGTACTAGCGGGGGAAGAGACCCAGTACTTC.

The chain employs TRBV28 and TRBJ2-2; 12 bases are a match to TRBD2. This CDR3 has 15 residues. Trimming cost V 5 bases and J 7 bases; bases outside gene matches: 5. Germline-derived CDR1 and CDR2 are MDHEN and SYDVKM. The CDR3: CASSPTSGSLGELFF. The CDR3 region has the DNA TGTGCCAGCAGTCCGACTAGCGGGAGCCTCGGGGAGCTGTTTTTT.

The rearrangement links TRBV5-4 to TRBJ2-5; a weak D match, TRBD1 (5 bases). CDR1 is SGHNT and CDR2 is YYREEE in the germline V gene (reference sequence). Trimming pared 0 bases from V and 3 bases from J, leaving 9 bases between. The CDR3 spans 14 residues. The CDR3 here is CASSLVAREETQYF. The CDR3 region has the DNA TGTGCCAGCAGCTTGGTCGCCAGGGAAGAGACCCAGTACTTC.

This clone appeared once. The chain carries TRBV10-3 and TRBJ1-4, with D unclear. The ends were cut back, 6 bases at V and 6 bases at J, with 8 bases in the middle. This CDR3 is built from 12 residues. Germline CDR1 reads ENHRY; CDR2 reads SYGVKD. CDR3 in DNA: TGTGCCATCAGCCCCGAGGATGAAAAACTGTTTTTT. It yields the protein CAISPEDEKLFF.